Described below is a single T cell receptor (beta chain) sequence and its context. The data originate from a study of blood T cell repertoires in COVID-19. Study details: The United States, Italy and Spain were the sources of the acute and convalescent COVID-19 samples. In each case, the material was cDNA or gDNA derived from T cells, B-cell-depleted T cells, or PBMCs.

Generated by immunoSEQ multiplex PCR, the TCRdb table keeps only in-frame clones and is missing some. The repertoire holds approximately 300,000 clones, less than 85% seen once, with around 2% in the top ten. All enrollees were about 18 to 89 years old and from around 25 US areas. In the 2 weeks before study entry, exposed participants met a COVID-19 case, which was PCR-confirmed or clinician-diagnosed. The source material was PBMCs or T cells enriched from blood (not recorded which). The clonotype was recovered from a woman in her 30s who had been exposed to COVID-19.

The CDR3 DNA follows: TGTGCCAGCAGTGAAGCGCGGGAAAAACTGTTTTTT. It is translated as CASSEAREKLFF. The chain carries TRBV6-1 and TRBJ1-4; D gene unclear. The germline gives CDR1 MNHNS, CDR2 SASEGT. Between the trimmed V and J ends, which lost 0 bases and 8 bases, there was a span of 4 bases. The CDR3 totals 12 residues.